The text below deals with one T cell receptor beta chain. Its specificity is not known. The sample belongs to a study of graft-versus-host responses after intestinal transplantation. Study conclusions and caveats: Graft-donor T cell macrochimerism in patients accompanied high graft-versus-host to host-versus-graft clonal ratios in allografts. Recipient marrow harbored GvH clones, some of which surfaced first in ileum or blood.

Data came from immunoSEQ multiplex PCR; TCRdb stores just in-frame clones and leaves some out. The sample lists around 110,000 clones, around 92% occurring once. The TCR sequence derives from a human donor who was the organ donor for an intestinal transplant. Sequenced material: unstimulated CD8+ T cells sorted from spleen or lymph node cells, taken before transplant.

The CDR3 region has the DNA TGTGCCAGCAGTTACGTACAGGGGTGGCCAGATACGCAGTATTTT. Translation: CASSYVQGWPDTQYF. The genes are TRBV6-5 and TRBJ2-3, with 7 bases fitting TRBD1. V lost 2 bases to trimming and J lost 4 bases; unmatched junction nucleotides: 6. CDR3 length equals 15 residues. From germline, CDR1 is MNHEY and CDR2 SVGAGI.